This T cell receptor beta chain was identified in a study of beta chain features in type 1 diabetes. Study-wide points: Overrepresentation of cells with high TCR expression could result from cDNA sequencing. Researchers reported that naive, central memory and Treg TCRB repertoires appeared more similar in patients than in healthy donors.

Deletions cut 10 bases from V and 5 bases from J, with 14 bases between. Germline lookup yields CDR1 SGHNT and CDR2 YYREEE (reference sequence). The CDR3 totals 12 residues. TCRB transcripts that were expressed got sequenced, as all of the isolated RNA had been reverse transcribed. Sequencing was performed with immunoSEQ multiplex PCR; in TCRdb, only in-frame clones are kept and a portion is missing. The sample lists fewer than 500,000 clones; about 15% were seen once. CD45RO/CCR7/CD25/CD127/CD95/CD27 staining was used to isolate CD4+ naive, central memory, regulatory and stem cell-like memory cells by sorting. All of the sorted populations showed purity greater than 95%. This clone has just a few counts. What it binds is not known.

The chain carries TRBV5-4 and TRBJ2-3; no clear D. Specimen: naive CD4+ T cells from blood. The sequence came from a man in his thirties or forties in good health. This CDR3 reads CADPTTGDTQYF. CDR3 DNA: TGTGCCGACCCCACCACGGGAGATACGCAGTATTTT.